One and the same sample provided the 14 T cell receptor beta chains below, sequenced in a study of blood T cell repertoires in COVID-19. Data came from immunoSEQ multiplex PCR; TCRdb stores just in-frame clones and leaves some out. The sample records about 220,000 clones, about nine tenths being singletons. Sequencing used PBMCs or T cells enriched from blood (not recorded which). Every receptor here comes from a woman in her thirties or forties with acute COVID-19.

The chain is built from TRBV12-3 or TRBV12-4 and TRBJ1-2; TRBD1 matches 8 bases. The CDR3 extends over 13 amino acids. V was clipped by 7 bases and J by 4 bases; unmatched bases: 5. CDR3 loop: CASTEGQAYGYTF. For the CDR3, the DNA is TGTGCCAGCACCGAGGGACAGGCCTATGGCTACACCTTC.

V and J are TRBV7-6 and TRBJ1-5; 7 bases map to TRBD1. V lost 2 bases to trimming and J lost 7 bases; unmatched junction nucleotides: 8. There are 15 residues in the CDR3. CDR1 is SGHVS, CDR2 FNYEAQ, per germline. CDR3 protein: CASSLSRGPQQPQHF. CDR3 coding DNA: TGTGCCAGCAGCTTAAGTAGGGGGCCCCAACAGCCCCAGCATTTT. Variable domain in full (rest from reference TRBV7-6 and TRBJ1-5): GAGVSQSPRYKVTKRGQDVALRCDPISGHVSLYWYRQALGQGPEFLTYFNYEAQQDKSGLPNDRFSAERPEGSISTLTIQRTEQRDSAMYRCASSLSRGPQQPQHFGDGTRLSIL.

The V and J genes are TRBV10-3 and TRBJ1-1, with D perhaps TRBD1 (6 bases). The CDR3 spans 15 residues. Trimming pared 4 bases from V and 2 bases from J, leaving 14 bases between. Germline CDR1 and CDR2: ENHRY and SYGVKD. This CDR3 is CAISAVGGDNTEAFF. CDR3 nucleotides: TGTGCCATCAGTGCTGTTGGGGGCGATAACACTGAAGCTTTCTTT.

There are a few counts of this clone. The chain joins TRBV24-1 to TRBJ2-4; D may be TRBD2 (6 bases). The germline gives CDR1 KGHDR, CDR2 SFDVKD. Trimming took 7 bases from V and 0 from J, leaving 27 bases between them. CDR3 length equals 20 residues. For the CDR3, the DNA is TGTGCCACCAGAACAGGTACTAGCCCTTGTGGTCCTCTAGCCAAAAACATTCAGTACTTC. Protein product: CATRTGTSPCGPLAKNIQYF.

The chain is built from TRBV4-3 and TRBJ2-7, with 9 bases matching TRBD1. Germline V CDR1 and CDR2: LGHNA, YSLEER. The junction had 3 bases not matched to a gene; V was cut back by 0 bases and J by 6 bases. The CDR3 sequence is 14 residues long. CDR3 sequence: CASSQDTGGSEQYF. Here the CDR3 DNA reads TGCGCCAGCAGCCAAGATACAGGGGGCAGCGAGCAGTACTTC.

CDR3 in amino acids: CASSGSTGDRPQHF. For the CDR3, the DNA is TGTGCCAGTAGTGGCTCGACAGGAGATAGGCCCCAGCATTTT. The chain uses TRBV19 and TRBJ1-5; perhaps TRBD1 as D (6 bases). The V and J ends lost 5 bases and 9 bases respectively, with 17 bases between them. From germline, CDR1 is LNHDA and CDR2 SQIVND (reference sequence). The CDR3 sequence is 14 residues long.

CDR3: CASSIPAGASTDTQYF. CDR3 DNA: TGTGCCAGTAGTATACCGGCGGGGGCGAGCACAGATACGCAGTATTTT. The V gene is TRBV19, the J gene TRBJ2-3; the D gene is possibly TRBD2 (7 bases). Germline-derived CDR1 and CDR2 are LNHDA and SQIVND (reference sequence). The CDR3 length is 16 residues. V was shortened by 2 bases and J by 0 bases, with 12 bases between the two germline ends.

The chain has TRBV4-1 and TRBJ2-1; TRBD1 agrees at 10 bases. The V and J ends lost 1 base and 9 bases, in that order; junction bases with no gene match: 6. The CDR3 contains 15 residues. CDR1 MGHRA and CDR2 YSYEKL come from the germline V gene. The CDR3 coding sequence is TGCGCCAGCAGCCAAGCAGGACAGGGGGTAGGTGAGCAGTTCTTC. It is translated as CASSQAGQGVGEQFF.

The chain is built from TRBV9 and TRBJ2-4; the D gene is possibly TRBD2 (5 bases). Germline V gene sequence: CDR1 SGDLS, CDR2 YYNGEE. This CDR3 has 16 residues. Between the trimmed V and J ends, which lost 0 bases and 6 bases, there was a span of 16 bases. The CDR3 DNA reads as TGTGCCAGCAGCGTAGAGGTCACGGCGGGTGGAAACATTCAGTACTTC. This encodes CASSVEVTAGGNIQYF.

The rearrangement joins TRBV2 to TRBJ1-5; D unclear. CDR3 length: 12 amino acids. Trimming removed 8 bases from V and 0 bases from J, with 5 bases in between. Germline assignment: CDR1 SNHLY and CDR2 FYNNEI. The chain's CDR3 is CASADSNQPQHF. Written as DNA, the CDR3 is TGTGCCAGCGCGGATAGCAATCAGCCCCAGCATTTT.

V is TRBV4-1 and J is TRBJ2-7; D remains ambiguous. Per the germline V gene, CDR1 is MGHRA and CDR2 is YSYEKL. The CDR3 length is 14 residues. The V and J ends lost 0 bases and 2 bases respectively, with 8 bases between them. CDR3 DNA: TGCGCCAGCAGCCAAGATTTCGGTGCCTACGAGCAGTACGTC. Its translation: CASSQDFGAYEQYV.

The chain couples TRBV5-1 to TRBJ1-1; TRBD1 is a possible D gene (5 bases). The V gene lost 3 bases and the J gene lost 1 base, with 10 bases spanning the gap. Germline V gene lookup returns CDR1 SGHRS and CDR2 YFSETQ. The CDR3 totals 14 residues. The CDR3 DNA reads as TGCGCCAGCAGCTCCGGGGGAAAGAACACTGAAGCTTTCTTT. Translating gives CASSSGGKNTEAFF.

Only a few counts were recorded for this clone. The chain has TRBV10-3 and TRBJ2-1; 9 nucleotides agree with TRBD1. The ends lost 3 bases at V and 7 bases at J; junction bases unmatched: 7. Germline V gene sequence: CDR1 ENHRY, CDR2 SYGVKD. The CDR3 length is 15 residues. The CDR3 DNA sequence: TGTGCCATCAGTGACTACAGGGGGCGAGGGAATGAGCAGTTCTTC. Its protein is CAISDYRGRGNEQFF.

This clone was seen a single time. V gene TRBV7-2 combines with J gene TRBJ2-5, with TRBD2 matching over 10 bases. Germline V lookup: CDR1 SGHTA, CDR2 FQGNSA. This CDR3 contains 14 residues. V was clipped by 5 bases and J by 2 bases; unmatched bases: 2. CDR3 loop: CASSAAGGQETQYF. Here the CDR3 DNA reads TGTGCCAGCAGCGCAGCGGGGGGGCAAGAGACCCAGTACTTC. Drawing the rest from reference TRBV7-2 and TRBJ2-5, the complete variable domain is GAGVSQSPSNKVTEKGKDVELRCDPISGHTALYWYRQSLGQGLEFLIYFQGNSAPDKSGLPSDRFSAERTGGSVSTLTIQRTQQEDSAVYLCASSAAGGQETQYFGPGTRLLVL.